This TCR beta chain was sequenced during a study of regulatory T cells in long-lasting Graves disease. This clonotype was counted at least ten times. Noted time point: newly diagnosed GD, antithyroid drugs for less than 3 months. PBMC RNA served as the TCR library source. Libraries of TCR beta came from iRepertoire HTBI primers plus Arm-PCR of CDR3 regions. From the multiplex PCR reads, TCRdb called clonotypes with MiXCR, one entry per CDR3 protein. Found here are about 520,000 distinct CDR3 sequences, around 12% of them singletons; the top ten hold about 8.3%. The CDR3 sequence is 15 residues long. Losses at the gene ends were 3 bases for V and 4 bases for J; bases not matched to a gene: 3. Germline V gene sequence: CDR1 SGHAT, CDR2 FQNNGV. These data were likewise used in another study, on T cells in Graves' hyperthyroidism and ophthalmopathy.

The receptor's source is a woman younger than 45 with Graves disease. The sequences come from peripheral blood mononuclear cells (PBMCs), collected at new diagnosis, from a patient treated with antithyroid drugs. The chain joins TRBV11-2 to TRBJ2-2, with 9 bases lining up with TRBD1. The CDR3 sequence is CASSFVTGGTGELFF. The CDR3 DNA reads TGTGCCAGCAGCTTCGTGACAGGGGGCACCGGGGAGCTGTTTTTT. The complete variable domain, with remaining parts taken from reference TRBV11-2 and TRBJ2-2, reads EAGVAQSPRYKIIEKRQSVAFWCNPISGHATLYWYQQILGQGPKLLIQFQNNGVVDDSQLPKDRFSAERLKGVDSTLKIQPAKLEDSAVYLCASSFVTGGTGELFFGEGSRLTVL.